This is a list of T cell receptor beta chains from one sample in a study of naive and memory T cell subsets. Using its own MiXCR run on the UMI-ligation and nested PCR reads, TCRdb lists one record per CDR3 protein. The sample yields roughly 100,000 distinct CDR3 sequences, about 10% seen once. Material for sequencing was naive CD4+ T cells from blood. These receptor sequences come from a human donor in good health. Each CDR3 is given with its conserved first and last residue. The D gene is left open where the match is weak. Size values are once, few and many counts, or a class for expanded clones, and some rows have none.

J gene: TRBJ1-6
V gene: TRBV12-3/TRBV12-4
CDR3 length: 15
clone size: .
D gene: .
CDR3 DNA: TGTGCCAGCGGGTACAGGAGCTCCTATAATTCACCCCTCCACTTT
CDR3 protein: CASGYRSSYNSPLHF

J gene: TRBJ2-7
V gene: TRBV5-6
CDR3 length: 15
clone size: many
D gene: .
CDR3 DNA: TGTGCCAGCAGCTTGGTCGGCAGGGAGGACTACGAGCAGTACTTC
CDR3 protein: CASSLVGREDYEQYF

J gene: TRBJ2-7
V gene: TRBV20-1
CDR3 length: 15
clone size: many
D gene: .
CDR3 DNA: TGCAGTGCTAGAGATGATCGGGGTAGCTCCTACGAGCAGTACTTC
CDR3 protein: CSARDDRGSSYEQYF

J gene: TRBJ2-7
V gene: TRBV2
CDR3 length: 12
clone size: few
D gene: .
CDR3 DNA: TGTGCCAGCTCCAGCGAGGGGGGGGAGCAGTACTTC
CDR3 protein: CASSSEGGEQYF

J gene: TRBJ2-6
V gene: TRBV2
CDR3 length: 13
clone size: many
D gene: .
CDR3 DNA: TGTGCCAGCAGTGCCTCTGGGGCCAACGTCCTGACTTTC
CDR3 protein: CASSASGANVLTF

J gene: TRBJ2-1
V gene: TRBV5-1
CDR3 length: 16
clone size: .
D gene: TRBD1
CDR3 DNA: TGCGCCAGCAGCTTGGCCCGGGACAGTTCATACAATGAGCAGTTCTTC
CDR3 protein: CASSLARDSSYNEQFF

J gene: TRBJ2-5
V gene: TRBV20-1
CDR3 length: 12
clone size: many
D gene: .
CDR3 DNA: TGCAGTGCTACCTATAACAGGGAGACCCAGTACTTC
CDR3 protein: CSATYNRETQYF

J gene: TRBJ2-5
V gene: TRBV5-4
CDR3 length: 17
clone size: many
D gene: TRBD2
CDR3 DNA: TGTGCCTGTTCCGGGACTAGCGGAGTACCCACCAGGGAGACCCAGTACTTC
CDR3 protein: CACSGTSGVPTRETQYF

J gene: TRBJ2-3
V gene: TRBV24-1
CDR3 length: 12
clone size: many
D gene: .
CDR3 DNA: TGTGCCACCGCGGGAAGCACAGATACGCAGTATTTT
CDR3 protein: CATAGSTDTQYF

J gene: TRBJ2-3
V gene: TRBV29-1
CDR3 length: 13
clone size: .
D gene: .
CDR3 DNA: TGCAGCGTTGAAGGAACGAGGAGGGATACGCAGTATTTT
CDR3 protein: CSVEGTRRDTQYF

J gene: TRBJ1-2
V gene: TRBV10-3
CDR3 length: 14
clone size: few
D gene: .
CDR3 DNA: TGTGCCATCAGAGCCACAGGGCGTCCGCATGGCTACACCTTC
CDR3 protein: CAIRATGRPHGYTF

J gene: TRBJ2-7
V gene: TRBV7-6
CDR3 length: 15
clone size: few
D gene: .
CDR3 DNA: TGTGCCAGCAGCCCATCGGGACTTCTAAAGTACGAGCAGTACTTC
CDR3 protein: CASSPSGLLKYEQYF

J gene: TRBJ2-2
V gene: TRBV6-5
CDR3 length: 18
clone size: .
D gene: TRBD2
CDR3 DNA: TGTGCCAGCAGTTACTCCCACACTAGCGGGAGGGCCGGAGGGGAGCTGTTTTTT
CDR3 protein: CASSYSHTSGRAGGELFF

J gene: TRBJ2-1
V gene: TRBV20-1
CDR3 length: 10
clone size: many
D gene: .
CDR3 DNA: TGCAGTGCTAGAGAGGATGAGCAGTTCTTC
CDR3 protein: CSAREDEQFF

J gene: TRBJ2-2
V gene: TRBV7-3
CDR3 length: 14
clone size: few
D gene: .
CDR3 DNA: TGTGCCAGCAGCCGACAGGCAAACACCGGGGAGCTGTTTTTT
CDR3 protein: CASSRQANTGELFF

J gene: TRBJ2-1
V gene: TRBV20-1
CDR3 length: 13
clone size: many
D gene: .
CDR3 DNA: TGCAGTGCATACTGGACAGCCTTTGGTGAGCAGTTCTTC
CDR3 protein: CSAYWTAFGEQFF

J gene: TRBJ2-1
V gene: TRBV24-1
CDR3 length: 15
clone size: many
D gene: TRBD2
CDR3 DNA: TGTGCCTCTCGCGCCGGGACTAGCGGGAGTGATGAGCAGTTCTTC
CDR3 protein: CASRAGTSGSDEQFF

J gene: TRBJ2-7
V gene: TRBV28
CDR3 length: 15
clone size: few
D gene: TRBD2
CDR3 DNA: TGTGCCAGCAGCCCGCCGGTAGCGGGGGCCTACGAGCAGTACTTC
CDR3 protein: CASSPPVAGAYEQYF

J gene: TRBJ1-2
V gene: TRBV18
CDR3 length: 15
clone size: .
D gene: .
CDR3 DNA: TGTGCCAGCTCACCAGTCAAGGTGGACTCCTATGGCTACACCTTC
CDR3 protein: CASSPVKVDSYGYTF

J gene: TRBJ2-3
V gene: TRBV18
CDR3 length: 16
clone size: few
D gene: TRBD1
CDR3 DNA: TGTGCCAGCTCACCACCGAACAGGGGAAACACAGATACGCAGTATTTT
CDR3 protein: CASSPPNRGNTDTQYF

J gene: TRBJ2-1
V gene: TRBV7-9
CDR3 length: 14
clone size: .
D gene: .
CDR3 DNA: TGTGCCAGCAGCCTTGAACTAGGATCGAGTGAGCAGTTCTTC
CDR3 protein: CASSLELGSSEQFF

J gene: TRBJ2-2
V gene: TRBV19
CDR3 length: 14
clone size: .
D gene: .
CDR3 DNA: TGTGCCAGTAGTATCGTTAGGAACACCGGGGAGCTGTTTTTT
CDR3 protein: CASSIVRNTGELFF

J gene: TRBJ1-2
V gene: TRBV4-2
CDR3 length: 17
clone size: .
D gene: .
CDR3 DNA: TGTGCCAGCAGCGCAAAAGGGGGGGGGACCGCTAGCTATGGCTACACCTTC
CDR3 protein: CASSAKGGGTASYGYTF

J gene: TRBJ2-7
V gene: TRBV10-3
CDR3 length: 15
clone size: many
D gene: .
CDR3 DNA: TGTGCCATCAGTGAGGGACGCGGAGCACCCTACGAGCAGTACTTC
CDR3 protein: CAISEGRGAPYEQYF

J gene: TRBJ2-7
V gene: TRBV7-9
CDR3 length: 15
clone size: many
D gene: TRBD1
CDR3 DNA: TGTGCCAGCAGCCGCGGACAGGGTGTTGTATATGGGCAGTACTTC
CDR3 protein: CASSRGQGVVYGQYF

J gene: TRBJ2-7
V gene: TRBV23-1
CDR3 length: 13
clone size: many
D gene: .
CDR3 DNA: TGCGCCAGCACTCAGGGACACTCCTACGAGCAGTACTTC
CDR3 protein: CASTQGHSYEQYF

J gene: TRBJ1-4
V gene: TRBV6-6
CDR3 length: 14
clone size: few
D gene: TRBD1
CDR3 DNA: TGTGCCAGCAGTCCCCAGACAGGGGGTGAAAAACTGTTTTTT
CDR3 protein: CASSPQTGGEKLFF

J gene: TRBJ2-1
V gene: TRBV4-1
CDR3 length: 16
clone size: .
D gene: .
CDR3 DNA: TGCGCCAGCAGCCTTCGAGGGTCCGAGAAAAACAATGAGCAGTTCTTC
CDR3 protein: CASSLRGSEKNNEQFF

J gene: TRBJ2-2
V gene: TRBV6-5
CDR3 length: 14
clone size: few
D gene: .
CDR3 DNA: TGTGCCAGCAGTCGAACCGACTTCACCGGGGAGCTGTTTTTT
CDR3 protein: CASSRTDFTGELFF

J gene: TRBJ2-1
V gene: TRBV11-1
CDR3 length: 13
clone size: few
D gene: .
CDR3 DNA: TGTGCCAGCAGCTTCGGGCTAGCCAATGAGCAGTTCTTC
CDR3 protein: CASSFGLANEQFF

J gene: TRBJ2-7
V gene: TRBV12-3/TRBV12-4
CDR3 length: 14
clone size: .
D gene: TRBD2
CDR3 DNA: TGTGCCAGCAATCTAAGCGGGAACTTATACGAGCAGTACTTC
CDR3 protein: CASNLSGNLYEQYF

J gene: TRBJ2-3
V gene: TRBV10-3
CDR3 length: 12
clone size: many
D gene: .
CDR3 DNA: TGTGCCATCAAAGACCACACAGATACGCAGTATTTT
CDR3 protein: CAIKDHTDTQYF

J gene: TRBJ2-7
V gene: TRBV14
CDR3 length: 14
clone size: .
D gene: .
CDR3 DNA: TGTGCCAGAAGCCGTACTAGCCGGAGTGACGAGCAGTACTTC
CDR3 protein: CARSRTSRSDEQYF

J gene: TRBJ2-2
V gene: TRBV19
CDR3 length: 14
clone size: .
D gene: .
CDR3 DNA: TGTGCCAGCAAAGGGGACGCGAACACCGGGGAGCTGTTTTTT
CDR3 protein: CASKGDANTGELFF

J gene: TRBJ2-5
V gene: TRBV6-2/TRBV6-3
CDR3 length: 15
clone size: many
D gene: TRBD2
CDR3 DNA: TGTGCCAGCCGAACCCGACTAGCGGCCCAAGAGACCCAGTACTTC
CDR3 protein: CASRTRLAAQETQYF

J gene: TRBJ1-1
V gene: TRBV12-3/TRBV12-4
CDR3 length: 15
clone size: few
D gene: .
CDR3 DNA: TGTGCCAGCAGTTTATCCGGCGAGGGCGGCACTGAAGCTTTCTTT
CDR3 protein: CASSLSGEGGTEAFF

J gene: TRBJ1-6
V gene: TRBV20-1
CDR3 length: 15
clone size: few
D gene: TRBD1
CDR3 DNA: TGCAGTGCTAGATCGGGGACAGGGTCGCATTCACCCCTCCACTTT
CDR3 protein: CSARSGTGSHSPLHF

J gene: TRBJ2-3
V gene: TRBV5-1
CDR3 length: 14
clone size: few
D gene: .
CDR3 DNA: TGCGCCAGCAGGAGGCTAGGAAGCACAGATACGCAGTATTTT
CDR3 protein: CASRRLGSTDTQYF

J gene: TRBJ1-4
V gene: TRBV28
CDR3 length: 17
clone size: .
D gene: .
CDR3 DNA: TGTGCCAGCAGTTTGGAGCTTAGGGGTTCGGCTAATGAAAAACTGTTTTTT
CDR3 protein: CASSLELRGSANEKLFF

J gene: TRBJ2-7
V gene: TRBV7-9
CDR3 length: 15
clone size: few
D gene: TRBD1
CDR3 DNA: TGTGCCAGCAGCCAGAGGGACAGGGGGCGCGGCGAGCAGTACTTC
CDR3 protein: CASSQRDRGRGEQYF

J gene: TRBJ1-5
V gene: TRBV20-1
CDR3 length: 14
clone size: .
D gene: .
CDR3 DNA: TGCAGTGCCCGGAACCAAATAGGGAATCAGCCCCAGCATTTT
CDR3 protein: CSARNQIGNQPQHF

J gene: TRBJ2-1
V gene: TRBV6-2/TRBV6-3
CDR3 length: 17
clone size: many
D gene: TRBD1
CDR3 DNA: TGTGCCAGCAGCTCGGACAGGGTCGAATCATCCTACAATGAGCAGTTCTTC
CDR3 protein: CASSSDRVESSYNEQFF

J gene: TRBJ2-1
V gene: TRBV7-2
CDR3 length: 17
clone size: few
D gene: TRBD2
CDR3 DNA: TGTGCCAGCAGCTTAGGGTCTAGCGGGGGGGCCGGATGGGAGCAGTTCTTC
CDR3 protein: CASSLGSSGGAGWEQFF

J gene: TRBJ1-2
V gene: TRBV28
CDR3 length: 14
clone size: .
D gene: .
CDR3 DNA: TGTGCCAGCAGTCCAGTACAGGATAACTATGGCTACACCTTC
CDR3 protein: CASSPVQDNYGYTF

J gene: TRBJ2-1
V gene: TRBV28
CDR3 length: 17
clone size: many
D gene: .
CDR3 DNA: TGTGCCAGCAGTTTACCGGTGGGAGCCAGCTCCTACAATGAGCAGTTCTTC
CDR3 protein: CASSLPVGASSYNEQFF

J gene: TRBJ2-1
V gene: TRBV20-1
CDR3 length: 14
clone size: .
D gene: TRBD1
CDR3 DNA: TGCAGTACATCAGGGACAGGGGGCAAGTATGAGCAGTTCTTC
CDR3 protein: CSTSGTGGKYEQFF

J gene: TRBJ2-7
V gene: TRBV27
CDR3 length: 14
clone size: .
D gene: TRBD1
CDR3 DNA: TGTGCCACCGCACCGGGACAGGGGGCCTACGAGCAGTACTTC
CDR3 protein: CATAPGQGAYEQYF